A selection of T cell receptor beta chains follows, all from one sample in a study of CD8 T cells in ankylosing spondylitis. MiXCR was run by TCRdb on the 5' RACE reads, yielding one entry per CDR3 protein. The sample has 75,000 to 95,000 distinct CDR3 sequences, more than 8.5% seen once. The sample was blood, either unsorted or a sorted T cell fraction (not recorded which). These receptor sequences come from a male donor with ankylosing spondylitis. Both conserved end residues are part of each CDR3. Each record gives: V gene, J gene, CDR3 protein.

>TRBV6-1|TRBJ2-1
CASTRDGAYNEQFF
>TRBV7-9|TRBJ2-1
CASSRTSGSAGNEQFF
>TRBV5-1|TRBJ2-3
CASSLAGSQQDTQYF
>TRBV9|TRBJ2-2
CASSAGGNTGELFF
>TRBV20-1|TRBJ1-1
CSAGDRNEAFF
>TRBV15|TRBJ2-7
CATSTRRAEQYF
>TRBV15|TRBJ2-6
CATSRDGGSYSGANVLTF
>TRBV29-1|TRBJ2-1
CSVTGTSGRGAYNEQFF
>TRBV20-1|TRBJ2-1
CSARDQERPSLWNEQFF
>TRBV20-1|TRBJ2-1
CSARGETGTGYQGLSYNEQFF
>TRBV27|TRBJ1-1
CASRHTGTGNTEAFF
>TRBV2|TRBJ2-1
CASGDRDSYNEQFF
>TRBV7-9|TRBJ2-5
CASYGTAQETQYF
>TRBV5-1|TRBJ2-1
CASSLGVAVRPYNEQFF
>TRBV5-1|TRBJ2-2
CASSPASDLTGELFF
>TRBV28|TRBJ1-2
CASSFQGEVYGYTF
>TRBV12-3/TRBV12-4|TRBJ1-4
CASRSRTASGEKLFF
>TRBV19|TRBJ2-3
CASSIRREITDTQYF
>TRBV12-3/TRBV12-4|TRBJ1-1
CASSKYITEAFF
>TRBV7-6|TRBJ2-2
CASSLGPSGRAAGELFF
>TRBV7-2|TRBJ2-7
CASSLGDRYYEQYF
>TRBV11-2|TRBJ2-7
CASSLGRGEFSYEQYF
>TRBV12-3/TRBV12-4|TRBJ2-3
CASSLVRGGGTDTQYF
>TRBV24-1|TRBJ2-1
CATSPGLAGSYNEQFF
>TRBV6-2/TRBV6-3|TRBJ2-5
CASSYVAGAGQETQYF
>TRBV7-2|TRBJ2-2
CASSFPSGRGTGELFF
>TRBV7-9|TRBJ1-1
CASSSGPMNTEAFF
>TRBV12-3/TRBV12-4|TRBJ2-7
CASRRQGLTYEQYF
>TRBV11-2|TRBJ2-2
CASSREWAEELFF
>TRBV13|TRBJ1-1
CASSLARQGFTEAFF
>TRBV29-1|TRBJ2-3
CSVVLQKNEADTQYF
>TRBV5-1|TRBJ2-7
CASSLARSREQYF
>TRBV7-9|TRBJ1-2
CASSPPGNYGYTF
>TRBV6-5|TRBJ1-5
CASSYWDEKQPQHF
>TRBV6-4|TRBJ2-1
CASSDSIGQGYDEQFF
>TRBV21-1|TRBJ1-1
CASSEERMKGPYMNTEAFF
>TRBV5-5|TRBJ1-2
CASSLLMGDYGYTF
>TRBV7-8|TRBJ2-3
CASSPLPGVSTDTQYF
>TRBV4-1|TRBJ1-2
CASSLRDRQYPNYGYTF
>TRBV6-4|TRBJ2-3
CASGGGGDGTDTQYF
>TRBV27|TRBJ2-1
CASNRGNEQFF
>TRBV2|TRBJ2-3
CANTGTSGRADTQYF
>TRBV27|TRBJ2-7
CASSGAGRAGEQYF
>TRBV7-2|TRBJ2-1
CASSPFEAGTNEQFF
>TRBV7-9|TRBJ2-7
CASSLEKTVYEQYF
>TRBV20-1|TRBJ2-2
CSARDRNLAGFVTGELFF
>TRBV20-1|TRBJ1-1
CSAPPGTEGTEAFF
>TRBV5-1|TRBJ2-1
CASSLVAGEYNEQFF
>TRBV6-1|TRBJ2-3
CASSKIWRESTDTQYF
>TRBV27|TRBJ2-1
CASSAPALANNEQFF
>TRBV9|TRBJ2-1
CASSAQGLASLHGNNEQFF